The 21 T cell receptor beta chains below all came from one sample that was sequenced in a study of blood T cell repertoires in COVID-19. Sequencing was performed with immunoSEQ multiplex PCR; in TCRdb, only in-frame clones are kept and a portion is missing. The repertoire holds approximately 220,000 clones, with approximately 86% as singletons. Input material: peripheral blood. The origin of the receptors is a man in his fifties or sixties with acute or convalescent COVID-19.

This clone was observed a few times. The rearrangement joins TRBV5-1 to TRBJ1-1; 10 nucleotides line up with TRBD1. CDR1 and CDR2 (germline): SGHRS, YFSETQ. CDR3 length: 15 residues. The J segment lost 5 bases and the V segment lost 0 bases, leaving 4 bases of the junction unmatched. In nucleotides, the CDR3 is TGCGCCAGCAGCTTGGAGGGACAGGGGCCGACTGAAGCTTTCTTT. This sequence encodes CASSLEGQGPTEAFF.

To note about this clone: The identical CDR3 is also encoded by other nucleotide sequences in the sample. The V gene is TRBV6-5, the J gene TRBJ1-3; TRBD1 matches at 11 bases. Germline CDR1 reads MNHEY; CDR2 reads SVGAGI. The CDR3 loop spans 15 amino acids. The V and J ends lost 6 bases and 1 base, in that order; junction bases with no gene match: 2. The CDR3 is CASRGQGVSGNTIYF. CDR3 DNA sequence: TGTGCCAGCAGGGGACAGGGGGTATCTGGAAACACCATATATTTT.

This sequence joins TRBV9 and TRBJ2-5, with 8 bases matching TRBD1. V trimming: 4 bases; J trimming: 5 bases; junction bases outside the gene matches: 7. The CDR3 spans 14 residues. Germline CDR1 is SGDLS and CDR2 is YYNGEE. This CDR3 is CASSLRTGGETQYF. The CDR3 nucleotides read TGTGCCAGCAGCCTCCGAACAGGGGGGGAGACCCAGTACTTC.

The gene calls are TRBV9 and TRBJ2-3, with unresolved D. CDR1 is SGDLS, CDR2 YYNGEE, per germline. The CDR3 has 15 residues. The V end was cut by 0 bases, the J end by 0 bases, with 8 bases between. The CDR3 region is CASSVGWPSTDTQYF. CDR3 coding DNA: TGTGCCAGCAGCGTAGGGTGGCCAAGCACAGATACGCAGTATTTT. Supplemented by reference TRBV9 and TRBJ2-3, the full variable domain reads DSGVTQTPKHLITATGQRVTLRCSPRSGDLSVYWYQQSLDQGLQFLIQYYNGEERAKGNILERFSAQQFPDLHSELNLSSLELGDSALYFCASSVGWPSTDTQYFGPGTRLTVL.

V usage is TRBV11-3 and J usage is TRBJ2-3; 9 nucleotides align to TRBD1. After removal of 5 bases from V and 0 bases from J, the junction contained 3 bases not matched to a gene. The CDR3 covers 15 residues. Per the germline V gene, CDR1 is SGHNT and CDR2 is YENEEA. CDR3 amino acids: CASSGQGTSTDTQYF. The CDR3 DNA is TGTGCCAGCAGCGGACAGGGGACTAGCACAGATACGCAGTATTTT.

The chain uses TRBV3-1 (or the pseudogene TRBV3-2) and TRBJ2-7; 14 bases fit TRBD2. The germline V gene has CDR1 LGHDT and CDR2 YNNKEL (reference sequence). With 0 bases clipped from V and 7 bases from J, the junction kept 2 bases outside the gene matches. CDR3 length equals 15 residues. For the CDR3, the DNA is TGTGCCAGCAGCCAAGAAGGGACTAGCGGGGGAGAGCAGTACTTC. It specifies CASSQEGTSGGEQYF.

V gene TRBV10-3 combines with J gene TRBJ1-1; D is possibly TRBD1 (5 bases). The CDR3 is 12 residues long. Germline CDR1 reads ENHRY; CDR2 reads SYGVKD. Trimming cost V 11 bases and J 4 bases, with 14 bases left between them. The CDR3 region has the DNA TGTGCCTCGACGCGGGGGGGCACTGAAGCTTTCTTT. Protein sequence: CASTRGGTEAFF.

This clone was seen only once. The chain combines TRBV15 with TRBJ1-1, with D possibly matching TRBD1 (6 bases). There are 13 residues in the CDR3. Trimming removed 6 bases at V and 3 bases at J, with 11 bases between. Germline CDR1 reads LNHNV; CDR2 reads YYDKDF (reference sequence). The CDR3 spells CATSLHRDTEAFF. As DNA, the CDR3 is TGTGCCACCAGTTTGCACAGGGACACTGAAGCTTTCTTT. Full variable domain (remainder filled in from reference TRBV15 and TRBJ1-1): DAMVIQNPRYQVTQFGKPVTLSCSQTLNHNVMYWYQQKSSQAPKLLFHYYDKDFNNEADTPDNFQSRRPNTSFCFLDIRSPGLGDTAMYLCATSLHRDTEAFFGQGTRLTVV.

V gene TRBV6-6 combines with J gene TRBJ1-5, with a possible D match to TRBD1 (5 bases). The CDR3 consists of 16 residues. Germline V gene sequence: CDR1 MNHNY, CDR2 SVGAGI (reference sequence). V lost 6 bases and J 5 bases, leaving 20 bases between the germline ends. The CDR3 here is CASRTLGGRSDQPQHF. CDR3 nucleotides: TGTGCCAGCAGGACCTTGGGGGGAAGATCGGATCAGCCCCAGCATTTT.

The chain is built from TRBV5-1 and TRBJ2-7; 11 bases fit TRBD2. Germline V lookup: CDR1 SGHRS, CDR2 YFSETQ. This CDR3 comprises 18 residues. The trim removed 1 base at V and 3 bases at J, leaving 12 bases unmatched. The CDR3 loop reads CASSLPSGGLESHYEQYF. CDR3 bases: TGCGCCAGCAGCTTGCCTAGCGGGGGGCTAGAGTCCCACTACGAGCAGTACTTC.

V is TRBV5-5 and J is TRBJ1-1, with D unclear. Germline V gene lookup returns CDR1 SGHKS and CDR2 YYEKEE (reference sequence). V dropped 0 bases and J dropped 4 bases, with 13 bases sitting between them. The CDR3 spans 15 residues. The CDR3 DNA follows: TGTGCCAGCAGCTTGGGTCCCTTGTGGAGCACTGAAGCTTTCTTT. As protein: CASSLGPLWSTEAFF.

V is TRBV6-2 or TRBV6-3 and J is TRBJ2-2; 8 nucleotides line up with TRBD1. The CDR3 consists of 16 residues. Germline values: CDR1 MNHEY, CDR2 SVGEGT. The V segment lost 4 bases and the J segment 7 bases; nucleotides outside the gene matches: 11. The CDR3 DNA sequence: TGTGCCAGCAGTTCCCCGGGGCAGGGGGCCAGCGGGGAGCTGTTTTTT. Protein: CASSSPGQGASGELFF.

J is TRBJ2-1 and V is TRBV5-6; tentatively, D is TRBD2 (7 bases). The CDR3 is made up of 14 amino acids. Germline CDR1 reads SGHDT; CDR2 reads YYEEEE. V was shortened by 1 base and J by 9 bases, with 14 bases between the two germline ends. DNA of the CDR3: TGTGCCAGCAGCTTGAGGGGGACTACCGGTGAGCAGTTCTTC. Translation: CASSLRGTTGEQFF. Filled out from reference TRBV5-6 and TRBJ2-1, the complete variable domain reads DAGVTQSPTHLIKTRGQQVTLRCSPKSGHDTVSWYQQALGQGPQFIFQYYEEEERQRGNFPDRFSGHQFPNYSSELNVNALLLGDSALYLCASSLRGTTGEQFFGPGTRLTVL.

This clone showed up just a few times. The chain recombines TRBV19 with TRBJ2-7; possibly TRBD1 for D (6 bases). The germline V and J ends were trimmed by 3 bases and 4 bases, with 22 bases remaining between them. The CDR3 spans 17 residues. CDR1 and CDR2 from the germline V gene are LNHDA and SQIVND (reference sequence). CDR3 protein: CASSISPPTRGIYEQYF. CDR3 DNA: TGTGCCAGTAGTATCTCCCCCCCAACAAGGGGGATATACGAGCAGTACTTC.

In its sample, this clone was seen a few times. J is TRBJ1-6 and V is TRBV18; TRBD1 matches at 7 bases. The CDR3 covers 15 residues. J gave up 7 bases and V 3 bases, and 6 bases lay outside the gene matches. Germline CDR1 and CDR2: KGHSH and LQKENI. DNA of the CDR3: TGTGCCAGCTCACCGGTTGGACAGGTCAATTCACCCCTCCACTTT. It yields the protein CASSPVGQVNSPLHF.

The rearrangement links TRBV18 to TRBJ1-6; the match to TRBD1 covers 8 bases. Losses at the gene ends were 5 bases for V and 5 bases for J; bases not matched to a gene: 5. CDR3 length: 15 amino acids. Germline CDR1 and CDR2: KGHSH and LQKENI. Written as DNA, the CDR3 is TGTGCCAGCTCAGCGACAGGGGTTGATAATTCACCCCTCCACTTT. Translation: CASSATGVDNSPLHF.

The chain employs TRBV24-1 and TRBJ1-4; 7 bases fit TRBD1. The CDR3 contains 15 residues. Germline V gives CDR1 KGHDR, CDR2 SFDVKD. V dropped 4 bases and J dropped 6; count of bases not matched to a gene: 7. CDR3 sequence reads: CATSDCTGVDEKLFF. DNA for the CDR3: TGTGCCACCAGTGACTGCACAGGGGTAGATGAAAAACTGTTTTTT.

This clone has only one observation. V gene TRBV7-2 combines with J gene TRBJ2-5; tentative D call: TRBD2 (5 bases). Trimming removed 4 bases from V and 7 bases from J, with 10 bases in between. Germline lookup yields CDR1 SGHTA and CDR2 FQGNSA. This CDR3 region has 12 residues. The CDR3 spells CASSSNAGTQYF. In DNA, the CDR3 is TGTGCCAGCAGCTCCAACGCGGGGACCCAGTACTTC.

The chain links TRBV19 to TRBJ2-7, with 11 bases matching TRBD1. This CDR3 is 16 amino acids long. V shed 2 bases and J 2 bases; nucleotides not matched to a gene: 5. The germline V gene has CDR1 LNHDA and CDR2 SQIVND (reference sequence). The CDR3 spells CASSIPRGQGAYEQYF. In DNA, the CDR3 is TGTGCCAGTAGTATACCACGGGGACAGGGGGCCTACGAGCAGTACTTC. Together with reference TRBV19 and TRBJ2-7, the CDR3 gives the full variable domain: DGGITQSPKYLFRKEGQNVTLSCEQNLNHDAMYWYRQDPGQGLRLIYYSQIVNDFQKGDIAEGYSVSREKKESFPLTVTSAQKNPTAFYLCASSIPRGQGAYEQYFGPGTRLTVT.

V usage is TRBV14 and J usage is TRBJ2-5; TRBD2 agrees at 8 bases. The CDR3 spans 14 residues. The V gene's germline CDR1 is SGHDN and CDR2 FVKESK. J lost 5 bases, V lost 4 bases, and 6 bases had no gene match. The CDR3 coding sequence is TGTGCCAGCAGCCCGGGGGGGTCTCGGGAGACCCAGTACTTC. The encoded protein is CASSPGGSRETQYF.

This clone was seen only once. This CDR3 reads CASSLRQAGQYQETQYF. CDR3 nucleotides: TGTGCCAGTAGTCTCCGACAGGCCGGACAGTACCAAGAGACCCAGTACTTC. The chain couples TRBV19 to TRBJ2-5; a possible D gene is TRBD1 (6 bases). CDR3 length equals 17 residues. V was pared by 5 bases and J by 0 bases, with 19 bases between. Germline lookup yields CDR1 LNHDA and CDR2 SQIVND (reference sequence).